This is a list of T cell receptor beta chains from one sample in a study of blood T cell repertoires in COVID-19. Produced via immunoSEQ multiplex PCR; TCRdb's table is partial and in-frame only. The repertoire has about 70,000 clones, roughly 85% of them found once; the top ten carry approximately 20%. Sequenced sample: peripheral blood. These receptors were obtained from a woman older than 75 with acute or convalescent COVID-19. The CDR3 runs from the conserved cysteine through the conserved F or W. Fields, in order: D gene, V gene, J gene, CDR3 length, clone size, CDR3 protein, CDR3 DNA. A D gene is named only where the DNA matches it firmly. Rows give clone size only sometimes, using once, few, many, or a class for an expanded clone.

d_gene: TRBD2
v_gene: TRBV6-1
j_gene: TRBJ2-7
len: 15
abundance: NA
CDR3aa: CASSEQSGSLYEQYF
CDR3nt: TGTGCCAGCAGTGAGCAAAGCGGGAGCCTGTACGAGCAGTACTTC

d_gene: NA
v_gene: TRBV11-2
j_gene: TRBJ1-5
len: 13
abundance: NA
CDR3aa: CASSKSGNQPQHF
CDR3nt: TGTGCCAGCAGCAAATCAGGGAACCAGCCCCAGCATTTT

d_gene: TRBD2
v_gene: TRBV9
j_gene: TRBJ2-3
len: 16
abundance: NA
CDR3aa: CASSSRTSGGTDTQYF
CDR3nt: TGTGCCAGCAGCTCACGGACTAGCGGGGGCACAGATACGCAGTATTTT

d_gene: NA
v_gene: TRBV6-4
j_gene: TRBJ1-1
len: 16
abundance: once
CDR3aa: CASSDSRERMNTEAFF
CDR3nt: TGTGCCAGCAGTGACTCGCGGGAAAGAATGAACACTGAAGCTTTCTTT

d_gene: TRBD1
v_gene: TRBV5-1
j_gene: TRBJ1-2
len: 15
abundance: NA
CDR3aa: CASSLHPGQGVDYTF
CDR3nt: TGCGCCAGCAGCCTCCACCCGGGACAGGGTGTTGACTACACCTTC

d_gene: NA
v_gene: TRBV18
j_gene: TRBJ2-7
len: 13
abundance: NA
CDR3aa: CASSAHRDGEQYF
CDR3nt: TGTGCCAGCTCAGCACACAGGGATGGGGAGCAGTACTTC

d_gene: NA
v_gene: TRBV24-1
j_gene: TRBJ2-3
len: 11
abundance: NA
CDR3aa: CATSAGDTQYF
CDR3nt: TGTGCCACCAGTGCCGGGGATACGCAGTATTTT

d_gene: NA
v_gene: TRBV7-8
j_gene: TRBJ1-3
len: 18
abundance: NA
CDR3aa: CASRLSRPGVDSGNTIYF
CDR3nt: TGTGCCAGCAGGTTATCCCGCCCAGGGGTCGACTCTGGAAACACCATATATTTT

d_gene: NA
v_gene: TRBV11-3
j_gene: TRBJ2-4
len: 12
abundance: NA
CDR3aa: CASSGGENIQYF
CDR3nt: TGTGCCAGCAGCGGAGGGGAAAACATTCAGTACTTC

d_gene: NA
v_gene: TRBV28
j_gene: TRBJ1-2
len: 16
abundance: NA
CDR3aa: CASSLWSEGLAYGYTF
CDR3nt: TGTGCCAGCAGTTTGTGGTCTGAGGGCCTTGCCTATGGCTACACCTTC

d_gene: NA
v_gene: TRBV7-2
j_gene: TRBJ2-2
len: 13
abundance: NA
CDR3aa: CASSPEGSGELFF
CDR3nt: TGTGCCAGCAGCCCCGAGGGTTCCGGGGAGCTGTTTTTT

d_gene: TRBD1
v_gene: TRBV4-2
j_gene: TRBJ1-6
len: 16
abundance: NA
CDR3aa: CASSQDPGTGNSPLHF
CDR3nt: TGTGCCAGCAGCCAAGATCCCGGGACAGGGAATTCACCCCTCCACTTT

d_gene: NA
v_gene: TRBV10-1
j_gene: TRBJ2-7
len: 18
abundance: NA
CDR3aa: CASSDSTVQYSPGYEQYF
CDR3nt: TGCGCCAGCAGTGACTCCACCGTTCAGTATTCCCCGGGCTACGAGCAGTACTTC

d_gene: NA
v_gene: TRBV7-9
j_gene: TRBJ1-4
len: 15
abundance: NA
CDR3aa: CASSLYQRSDEKLFF
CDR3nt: TGTGCCAGCAGCTTATACCAGAGGTCGGATGAAAAACTGTTTTTT

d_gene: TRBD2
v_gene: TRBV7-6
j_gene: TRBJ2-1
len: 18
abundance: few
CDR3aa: CASSYPLASGVSYNEQFF
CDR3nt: TGTGCCAGCAGCTATCCCCTGGCCAGCGGGGTCTCCTACAATGAGCAGTTCTTC

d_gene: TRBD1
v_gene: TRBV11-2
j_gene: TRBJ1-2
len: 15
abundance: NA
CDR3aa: CASSGGDRGNYGYTF
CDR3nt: TGTGCCAGCAGCGGCGGGGACAGGGGTAACTATGGCTACACCTTC

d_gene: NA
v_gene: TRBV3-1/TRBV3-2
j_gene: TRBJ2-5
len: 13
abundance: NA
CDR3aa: CASSQSGPETQYF
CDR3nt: TGTGCCAGCAGCCAAAGCGGGCCAGAGACCCAGTACTTC

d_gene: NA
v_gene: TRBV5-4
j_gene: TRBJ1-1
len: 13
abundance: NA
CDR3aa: CASSFSPEPEAFF
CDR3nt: TGTGCCAGCAGCTTTTCCCCAGAACCCGAAGCTTTCTTT

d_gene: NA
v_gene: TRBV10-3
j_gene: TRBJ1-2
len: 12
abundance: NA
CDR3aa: CATEGGYYGYTF
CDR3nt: TGTGCCACCGAAGGGGGATACTATGGCTACACCTTC

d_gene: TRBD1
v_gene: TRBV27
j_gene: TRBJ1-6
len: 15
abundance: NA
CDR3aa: CASSLRAGGGSPLHF
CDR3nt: TGTGCCAGCAGTTTACGGGCAGGGGGTGGTTCACCCCTCCACTTT

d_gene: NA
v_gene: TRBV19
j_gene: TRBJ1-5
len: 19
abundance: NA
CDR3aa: CASSIRPQISIGGNQPQHF
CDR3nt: TGTGCCAGTAGTATAAGGCCTCAAATATCTATAGGGGGCAATCAGCCCCAGCATTTT

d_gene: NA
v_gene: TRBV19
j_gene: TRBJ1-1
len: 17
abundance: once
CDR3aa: CASSIVGAAYMNTEAFF
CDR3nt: TGTGCCAGTAGTATCGTGGGGGCTGCTTACATGAACACTGAAGCTTTCTTT

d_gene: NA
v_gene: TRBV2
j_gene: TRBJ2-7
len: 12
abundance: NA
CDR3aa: CASAGGFYEQYF
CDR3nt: TGTGCCAGCGCCGGGGGATTTTACGAGCAGTACTTC

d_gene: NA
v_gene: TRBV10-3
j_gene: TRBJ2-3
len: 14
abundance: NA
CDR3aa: CAISRETQTDTQYF
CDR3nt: TGTGCCATCAGCAGGGAAACACAAACAGATACGCAGTATTTT

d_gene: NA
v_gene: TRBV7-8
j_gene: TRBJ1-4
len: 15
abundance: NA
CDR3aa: CASTILRGSNEKLFF
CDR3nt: TGTGCCAGCACCATCCTTAGGGGGTCGAATGAAAAACTGTTTTTT

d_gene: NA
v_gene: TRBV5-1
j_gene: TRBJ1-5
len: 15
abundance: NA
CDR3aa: CASSPVFGSNQPQHF
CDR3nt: TGCGCCAGCAGCCCAGTGTTCGGGAGCAATCAGCCCCAGCATTTT

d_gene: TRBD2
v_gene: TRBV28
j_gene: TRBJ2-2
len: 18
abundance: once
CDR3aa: CASSLGWLAGGSTGELFF
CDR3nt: TGTGCCAGCAGTTTAGGGTGGCTAGCGGGAGGTAGCACCGGGGAGCTGTTTTTT

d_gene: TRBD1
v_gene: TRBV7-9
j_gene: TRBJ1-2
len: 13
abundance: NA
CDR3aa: CASSLRGTGQATF
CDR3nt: TGTGCCAGCAGCTTGCGTGGGACAGGCCAAGCCACCTTC

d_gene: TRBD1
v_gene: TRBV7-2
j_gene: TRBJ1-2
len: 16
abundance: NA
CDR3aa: CASTLAGGFSNYGYTF
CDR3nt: TGTGCCAGCACCCTGGCAGGGGGCTTTTCTAACTATGGCTACACCTTC

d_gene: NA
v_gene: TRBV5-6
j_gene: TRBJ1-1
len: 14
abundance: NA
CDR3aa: CASSWPSPDTEAFF
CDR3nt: TGTGCCAGCAGCTGGCCAAGTCCAGACACTGAAGCTTTCTTT

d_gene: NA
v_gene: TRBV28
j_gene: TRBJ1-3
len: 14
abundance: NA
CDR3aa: CASSPVGPGNTIYF
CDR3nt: TGTGCCAGCAGTCCAGTGGGGCCTGGAAACACCATATATTTT

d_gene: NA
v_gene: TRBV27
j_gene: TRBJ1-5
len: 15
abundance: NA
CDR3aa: CASSLKLGGNQPQHF
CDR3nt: TGTGCCAGCAGTTTAAAACTAGGGGGAAATCAGCCCCAGCATTTT

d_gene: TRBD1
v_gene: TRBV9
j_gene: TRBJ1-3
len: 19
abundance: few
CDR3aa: CASSSSGQGVPNSGNTIYF
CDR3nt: TGTGCCAGCAGCTCCTCTGGACAGGGAGTACCCAACTCTGGAAACACCATATATTTT

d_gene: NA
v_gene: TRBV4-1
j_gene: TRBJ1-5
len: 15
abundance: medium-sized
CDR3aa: CASRKGLNSNQPQHF
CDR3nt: TGCGCCAGCAGAAAGGGACTTAATAGCAATCAGCCCCAGCATTTT

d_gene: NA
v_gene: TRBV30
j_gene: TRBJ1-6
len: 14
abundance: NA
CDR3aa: CAWSWSARGSPLHF
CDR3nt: TGTGCCTGGAGTTGGTCTGCGAGGGGGTCACCCCTCCACTTT

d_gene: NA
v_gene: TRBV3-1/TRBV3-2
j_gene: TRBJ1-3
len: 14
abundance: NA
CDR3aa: CASSQGSSGNTIYF
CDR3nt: TGTGCCAGCAGCCAAGGGAGCTCTGGAAACACCATATATTTT

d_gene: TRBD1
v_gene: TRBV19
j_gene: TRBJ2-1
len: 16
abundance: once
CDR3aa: CASRSFKGAGYNEQFF
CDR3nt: TGTGCCAGTAGGAGTTTTAAGGGGGCCGGCTACAATGAGCAGTTCTTC

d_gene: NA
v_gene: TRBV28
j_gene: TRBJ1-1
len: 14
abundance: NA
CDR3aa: CASSLPTMNTEAFF
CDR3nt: TGTGCCAGCAGTTTACCCACAATGAACACTGAAGCTTTCTTT

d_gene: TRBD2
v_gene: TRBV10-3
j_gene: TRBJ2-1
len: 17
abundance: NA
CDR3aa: CAIRNTPGLAGRYEQFF
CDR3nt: TGTGCCATCAGGAATACCCCGGGACTAGCGGGTCGATATGAGCAGTTCTTC

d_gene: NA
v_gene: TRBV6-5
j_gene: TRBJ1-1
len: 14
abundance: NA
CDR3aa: CASEPGSHPTEAFF
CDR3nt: TGTGCCAGCGAACCAGGGTCCCACCCAACTGAAGCTTTCTTT

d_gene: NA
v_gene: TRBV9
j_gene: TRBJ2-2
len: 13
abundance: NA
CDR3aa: CASRGRLTGELFF
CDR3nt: TGTGCCAGCAGGGGCCGCCTCACCGGGGAGCTGTTTTTT

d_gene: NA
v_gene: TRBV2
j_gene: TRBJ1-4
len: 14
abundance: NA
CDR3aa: CASRRNGVNEKLFF
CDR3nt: TGTGCCAGCAGGCGGAATGGTGTTAATGAAAAACTGTTTTTT

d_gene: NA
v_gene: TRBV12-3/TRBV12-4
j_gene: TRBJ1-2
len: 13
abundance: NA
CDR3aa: CASSWRGQRGYTF
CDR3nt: TGTGCCAGCAGTTGGCGGGGGCAGAGGGGCTACACCTTC

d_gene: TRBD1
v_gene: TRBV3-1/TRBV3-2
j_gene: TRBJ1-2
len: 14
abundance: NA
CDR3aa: CASSQLTGDYGYTF
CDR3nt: TGTGCCAGCAGCCAATTGACAGGGGACTATGGCTACACCTTC

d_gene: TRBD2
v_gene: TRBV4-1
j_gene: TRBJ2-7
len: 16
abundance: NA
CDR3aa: CASSRTIAGGGYEQYF
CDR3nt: TGCGCCAGCAGCCGTACAATAGCGGGAGGGGGGTACGAGCAGTACTTC

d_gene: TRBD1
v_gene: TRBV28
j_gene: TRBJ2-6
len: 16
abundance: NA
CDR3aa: CASSRQGFSGANVLTF
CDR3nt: TGTGCCAGCAGTAGACAGGGGTTCTCTGGGGCCAACGTCCTGACTTTC

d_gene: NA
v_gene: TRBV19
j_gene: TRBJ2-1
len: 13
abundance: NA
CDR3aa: CASTDWGHNEQFF
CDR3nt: TGTGCCTCCACCGATTGGGGGCACAATGAGCAGTTCTTC

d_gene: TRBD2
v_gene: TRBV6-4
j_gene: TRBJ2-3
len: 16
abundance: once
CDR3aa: CASSPSGGAGSDTQYF
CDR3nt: TGTGCCAGCAGCCCAAGCGGGGGGGCCGGCTCAGATACGCAGTATTTT